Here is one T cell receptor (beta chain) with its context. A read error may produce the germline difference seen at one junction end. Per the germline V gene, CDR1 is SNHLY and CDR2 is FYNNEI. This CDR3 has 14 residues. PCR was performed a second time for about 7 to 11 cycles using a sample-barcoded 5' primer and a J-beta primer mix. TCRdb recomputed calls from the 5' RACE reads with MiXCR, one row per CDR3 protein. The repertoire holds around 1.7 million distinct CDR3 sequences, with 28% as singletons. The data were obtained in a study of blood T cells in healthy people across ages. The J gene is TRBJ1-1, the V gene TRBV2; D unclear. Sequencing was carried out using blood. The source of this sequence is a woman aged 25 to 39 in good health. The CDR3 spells CASNEEEENTEAFF. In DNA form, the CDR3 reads TGTGCCAGCAATGAAGAGGAGGAGAACACTGAAGCTTTCTTT.